Listed below are T cell receptor beta chains from one sample, sequenced in a study of T cell repertoires in cytomegalovirus infection. MiXCR was run by TCRdb on the reads, yielding one entry per CDR3 protein. The sample yields about 180,000 distinct CDR3 sequences, under 15% seen once. Sample: PBMCs. Source of these receptors: a human donor in good health (CMV status not recorded). Some clones in this sample may be carry-over from other donors' samples. Both conserved end residues are part of each CDR3. The order of the fields is V gene, clone size, J gene, D gene, CDR3 DNA, CDR3 protein. D genes are given only for firm matches. The listing skips clone size in some rows; elsewhere it reads once, few, many or a size class.

TRBV24-1	-	TRBJ2-1	TRBD2	TGTGCCACCAGTGAGCCTTTAGCGGGGAGTATAAATGAGCAGTTCTTC	CATSEPLAGSINEQFF
TRBV4-1	-	TRBJ1-1	-	TGCGCCAGCAGCCAAGATGGCAGGGGAAAGAACACTGGAGCTTTCTTT	CASSQDGRGKNTGAFF
TRBV7-3	many	TRBJ1-3	-	TGTGCCAGCAGCTTATCCCCTGGGCACTCTGGAAACACCATATATTTT	CASSLSPGHSGNTIYF
TRBV6-5	few	TRBJ2-7	-	TGTGCCAGCAGGACCTATCGGACAAACTACGAGCAGTACTTC	CASRTYRTNYEQYF
TRBV7-6	many	TRBJ1-4	TRBD1	TGTGCCAGCAGCCACAGGGGGCCGAATGAAAAACTGTTTTTT	CASSHRGPNEKLFF
TRBV29-1	-	TRBJ1-1	TRBD1	TGCAGCGTTGAAGGGGACAGGGAACCCACTGAAGCTTTCTTT	CSVEGDREPTEAFF
TRBV6-5	-	TRBJ1-1	-	TGTGCCAGCAGTTACGGCGGGGCCACTGAAGCTTTCTTT	CASSYGGATEAFF
TRBV10-3	-	TRBJ2-5	TRBD2	TGTGCCATCAGTGAGTCTGGGGCTAGCGGCCAAGAGACCCAGTACTTC	CAISESGASGQETQYF
TRBV27	-	TRBJ1-1	TRBD1	TGTGCCAGCAGAGAAAGGGGGCACCTCATGAACACTGAAGCTTTCTTT	CASRERGHLMNTEAFF
TRBV27	many	TRBJ2-4	TRBD1	TGTGCCAGCAGTGTACAGGGGGGTCATGCGGACATTCAGTACTTC	CASSVQGGHADIQYF
TRBV28	few	TRBJ2-7	TRBD2	TGTGCCAGCAGCGGGGAGGGGCTGGGCAGTCGCGAGCAGTACTTC	CASSGEGLGSREQYF
TRBV7-2	many	TRBJ2-2	-	TGTGCCAGCAGCTTTGGACCGTACCCCGGGGAGCTGTTTTTT	CASSFGPYPGELFF
TRBV4-1	few	TRBJ2-7	TRBD2	TGCGCCAGCAGCCAAGATAGGGGCGGGGGGTACGAGCAGTACTTC	CASSQDRGGGYEQYF
TRBV12-3/TRBV12-4	many	TRBJ2-3	TRBD2	TGTGCCAGCAGTTTACGGCTAGCGGGACGGAGGAGCACAGATACGCAGTATTTT	CASSLRLAGRRSTDTQYF
TRBV2	many	TRBJ1-1	-	TGTGCCAGCAGTGAAGGTTGGCCGGGCATGAACACTGAAGCTTTCTTT	CASSEGWPGMNTEAFF
TRBV7-9	-	TRBJ2-1	-	TGTGCCAGCAGCCTAGTGGGAGGCCGCTACAATGAGCAGTTCTTC	CASSLVGGRYNEQFF
TRBV3-1	-	TRBJ1-1	-	TGTGCCAGCAGCCAAGACGGCATGAACACTGAAGCTTTCTTT	CASSQDGMNTEAFF
TRBV7-9	many	TRBJ2-4	-	TGTGCCAGCAGCTCCACCCCCTCCGCAGCGAGGGGCAAAAACATTCAGTACTTC	CASSSTPSAARGKNIQYF
TRBV6-2/TRBV6-3	few	TRBJ1-1	-	TGTGCCAGCAGATCACCGGGCTCCCGGGAGGCTTTCTTT	CASRSPGSREAFF
TRBV4-1	few	TRBJ1-2	-	TGCGCCAGCAGCCAAGTAGGGATACCAAACTATGGCTACACCTTC	CASSQVGIPNYGYTF
TRBV6-2/TRBV6-3	many	TRBJ2-2	-	TGTGCCAGCAGTTATCTAGCCATGACCGGGGAGCTGTTTTTT	CASSYLAMTGELFF
TRBV11-2	few	TRBJ2-7	-	TGTGCCAGCAGCTTAGATCCGGCCTGGGGCGAGCAGTACTTC	CASSLDPAWGEQYF
TRBV2	few	TRBJ1-2	-	TGTGCCAGCAGTGAACCCTCCCTGAGGGGCTATGGCTACACCTTC	CASSEPSLRGYGYTF
TRBV6-2/TRBV6-3	many	TRBJ2-7	TRBD1	TGTGCCAGCAGATCCGGACAGGGCTACTCCTACGAGCAGTACTTC	CASRSGQGYSYEQYF
TRBV7-2	many	TRBJ1-1	-	TGTGCCAGCAGCTTAGCGGCGTTTTTGACTGAAGCTTTCTTT	CASSLAAFLTEAFF
TRBV20-1	-	TRBJ1-6	TRBD1	TGCAGTGCTAGAGCAACCGGGACAGCGAGCTCCTATAATTCACCCCTCCACTTT	CSARATGTASSYNSPLHF
TRBV29-1	few	TRBJ1-4	-	TGCAGCACCGGGAGTAATGAAAAACTGTTTTTT	CSTGSNEKLFF
TRBV7-2	many	TRBJ1-1	-	TGTGCCAGCAGCTCGCCCCAGAACACTGAAGCTTTCTTT	CASSSPQNTEAFF
TRBV2	-	TRBJ2-2	TRBD1	TGTGCCAGCAGCGCCGGGACAGGGTCGAACACCGGGGAGCTGTTTTTT	CASSAGTGSNTGELFF
TRBV5-4	many	TRBJ1-2	TRBD1	TGTGCCAGCAGCTTCATCCGGGACAGGGTGTTCGGCTACACCTTC	CASSFIRDRVFGYTF
TRBV28	many	TRBJ2-7	TRBD1	TGTGCCACCCTCACCGGGACAGGAAGCGAGCAGTACTTC	CATLTGTGSEQYF
TRBV12-3/TRBV12-4	few	TRBJ1-2	-	TGTGCCAGCAGTTTATTCTGGACATCCGGCTACACCTTC	CASSLFWTSGYTF
TRBV7-2	many	TRBJ2-3	TRBD1	TGTGCCAGCAGCTCGGACAGGGCGGGTGGCCGAGGGACAGATACGCAGTATTTT	CASSSDRAGGRGTDTQYF
TRBV7-2	many	TRBJ2-2	-	TGTGCCAGCAGCCCTCGACAGGTTGGAGCCGGGGAGCTGTTTTTT	CASSPRQVGAGELFF